A single T cell receptor beta chain is shown here with its context. Its antigen is still unknown. The PCR ran on 60 Vbeta and 13 Jbeta primers. Sequenced by immunoSEQ multiplex PCR; TCRdb stores in-frame clones only, minus some. Of about 140,000 clones in the sample, about three quarters were seen once. The sample is drawn from a study of cytomegalovirus exposure and HLA in healthy donors. Across the study: Unique TCR beta sequences numbering approximately 100 million came from about 180 million T cells in an earlier analysis. Findings of the study overall: Presence/absence analyses treated sequencing depth as roughly uniform across donors. The authors later found most CMV-associated TCR beta chains appeared HLA-restricted.

The source material was PBMCs. The clonotype comes from a man younger than 35 in good health and CMV-seronegative.

The CDR3 DNA reads TGTGCCAGCAGCCCGGGACAGGGGCATTACGAGCAGTACTTC. Translated, it gives CASSPGQGHYEQYF. V and J are TRBV7-2 and TRBJ2-5; 10 bases line up with TRBD1. The J call may not be correct, given that the DNA end is closer to TRBJ2-7. There are 14 residues in the CDR3. CDR1 SGHTA and CDR2 FQGNSA come from the germline V gene.